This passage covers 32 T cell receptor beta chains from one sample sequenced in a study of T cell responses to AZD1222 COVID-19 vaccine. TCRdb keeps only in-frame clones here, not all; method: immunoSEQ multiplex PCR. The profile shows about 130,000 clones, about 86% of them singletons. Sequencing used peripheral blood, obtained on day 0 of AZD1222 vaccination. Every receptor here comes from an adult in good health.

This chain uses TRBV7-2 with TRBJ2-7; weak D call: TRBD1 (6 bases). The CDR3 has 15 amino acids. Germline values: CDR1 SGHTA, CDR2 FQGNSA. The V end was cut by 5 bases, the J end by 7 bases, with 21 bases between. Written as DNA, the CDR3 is TGTGCCAGCAGCCCAAGTACAGGGCTCCCGGGGGAGCAGTACTTC. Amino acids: CASSPSTGLPGEQYF.

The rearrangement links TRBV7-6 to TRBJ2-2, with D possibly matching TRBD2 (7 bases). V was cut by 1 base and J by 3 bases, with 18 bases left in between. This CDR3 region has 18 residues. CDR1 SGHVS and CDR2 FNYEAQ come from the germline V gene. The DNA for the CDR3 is TGTGCCAGCAGCTTAGGGCCCGCGGGGGCGGGGGACACCGGGGAGCTGTTTTTT. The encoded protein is CASSLGPAGAGDTGELFF. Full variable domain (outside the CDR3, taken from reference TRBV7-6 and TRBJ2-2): GAGVSQSPRYKVTKRGQDVALRCDPISGHVSLYWYRQALGQGPEFLTYFNYEAQQDKSGLPNDRFSAERPEGSISTLTIQRTEQRDSAMYRCASSLGPAGAGDTGELFFGEGSRLTVL.

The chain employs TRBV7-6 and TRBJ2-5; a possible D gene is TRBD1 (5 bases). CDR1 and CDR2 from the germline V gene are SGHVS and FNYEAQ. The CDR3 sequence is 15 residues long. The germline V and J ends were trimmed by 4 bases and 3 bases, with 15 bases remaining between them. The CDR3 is CASSWVFGAKETQYF. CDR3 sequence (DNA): TGTGCCAGCAGCTGGGTATTTGGGGCTAAAGAGACCCAGTACTTC.

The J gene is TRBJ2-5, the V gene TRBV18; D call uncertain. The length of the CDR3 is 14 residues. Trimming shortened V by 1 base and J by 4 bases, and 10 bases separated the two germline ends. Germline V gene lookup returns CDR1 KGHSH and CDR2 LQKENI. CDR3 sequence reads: CASSPRQSAETQYF. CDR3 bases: TGTGCCAGCTCACCACGGCAGAGTGCAGAGACCCAGTACTTC.

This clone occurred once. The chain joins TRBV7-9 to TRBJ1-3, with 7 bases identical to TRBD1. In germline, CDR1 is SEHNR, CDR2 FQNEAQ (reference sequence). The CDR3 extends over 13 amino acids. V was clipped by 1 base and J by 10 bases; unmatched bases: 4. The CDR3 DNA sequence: TGTGCCAGCAGCTTAGACGCAGGGGGGACCATATATTTT. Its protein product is CASSLDAGGTIYF.

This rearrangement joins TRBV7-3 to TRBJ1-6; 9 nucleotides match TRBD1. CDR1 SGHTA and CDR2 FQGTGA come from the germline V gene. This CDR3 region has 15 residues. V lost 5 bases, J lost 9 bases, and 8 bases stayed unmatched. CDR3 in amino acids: CASSHTGTGTSPLHF. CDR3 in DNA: TGTGCCAGCAGCCACACCGGGACAGGGACTTCACCCCTCCACTTT.

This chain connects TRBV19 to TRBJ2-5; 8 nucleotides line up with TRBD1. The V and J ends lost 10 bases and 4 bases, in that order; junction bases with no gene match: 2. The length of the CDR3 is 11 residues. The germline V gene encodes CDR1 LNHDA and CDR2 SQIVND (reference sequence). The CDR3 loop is CATGGAETQYF. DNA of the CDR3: TGTGCCACAGGGGGCGCAGAGACCCAGTACTTC.

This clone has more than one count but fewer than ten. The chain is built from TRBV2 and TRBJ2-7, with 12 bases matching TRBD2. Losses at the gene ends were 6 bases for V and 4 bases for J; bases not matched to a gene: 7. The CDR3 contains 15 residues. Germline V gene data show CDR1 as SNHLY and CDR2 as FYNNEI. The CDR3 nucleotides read TGTGCCAGCAGCCAGACTAGCGGGAGACTTTACGAGCAGTACTTC. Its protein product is CASSQTSGRLYEQYF.

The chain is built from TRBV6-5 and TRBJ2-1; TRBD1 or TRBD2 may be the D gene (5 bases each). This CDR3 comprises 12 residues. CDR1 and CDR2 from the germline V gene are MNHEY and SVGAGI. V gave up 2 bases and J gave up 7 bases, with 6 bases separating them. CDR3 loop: CASSYGGNEQFF. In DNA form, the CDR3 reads TGTGCCAGCAGTTACGGGGGAAATGAGCAGTTCTTC.

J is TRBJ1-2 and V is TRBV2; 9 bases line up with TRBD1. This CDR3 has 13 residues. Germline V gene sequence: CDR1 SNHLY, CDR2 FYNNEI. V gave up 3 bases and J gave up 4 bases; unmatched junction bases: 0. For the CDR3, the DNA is TGTGCCAGCAGTGAGACAGGGGGCTATGGCTACACCTTC. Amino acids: CASSETGGYGYTF.

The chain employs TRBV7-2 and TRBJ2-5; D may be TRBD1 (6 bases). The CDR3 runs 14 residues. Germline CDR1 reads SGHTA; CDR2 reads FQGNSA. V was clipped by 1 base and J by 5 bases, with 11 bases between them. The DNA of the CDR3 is TGTGCCAGCAGCTTAGTAACAGGGATGGAGACCCAGTACTTC. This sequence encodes CASSLVTGMETQYF.

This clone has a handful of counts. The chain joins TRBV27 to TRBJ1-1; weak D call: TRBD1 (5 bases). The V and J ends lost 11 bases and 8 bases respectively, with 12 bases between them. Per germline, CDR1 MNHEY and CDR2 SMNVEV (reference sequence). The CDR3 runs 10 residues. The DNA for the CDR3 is TGTGCCCCACCCAAGGGGGAAGCTTTCTTT. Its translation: CAPPKGEAFF.

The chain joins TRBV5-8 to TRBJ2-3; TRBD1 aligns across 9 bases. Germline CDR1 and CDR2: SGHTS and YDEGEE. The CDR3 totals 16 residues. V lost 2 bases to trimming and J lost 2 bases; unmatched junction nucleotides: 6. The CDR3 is CASSLGQGSPTDTQYF. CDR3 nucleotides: TGTGCCAGCAGCTTAGGACAGGGGTCCCCCACAGATACGCAGTATTTT.

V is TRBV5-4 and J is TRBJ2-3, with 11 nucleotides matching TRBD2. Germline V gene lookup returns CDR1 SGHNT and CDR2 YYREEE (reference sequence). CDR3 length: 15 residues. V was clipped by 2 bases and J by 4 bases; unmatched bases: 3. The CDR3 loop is CASSFSGGAADTQYF. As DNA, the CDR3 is TGTGCCAGCAGCTTTAGCGGGGGGGCGGCAGATACGCAGTATTTT.

The CDR3 DNA sequence: TGCGCCAGCAGCCTGGAACCGGGACTAGCGGCTGAGCAGTTCTTC. Protein product: CASSLEPGLAAEQFF. The chain combines TRBV5-1 with TRBJ2-1, with 11 nucleotides matching TRBD2. With 4 bases clipped from V and 9 bases from J, the junction kept 9 bases outside the gene matches. CDR1 is SGHRS, CDR2 YFSETQ, per germline. The CDR3 is 15 amino acids.

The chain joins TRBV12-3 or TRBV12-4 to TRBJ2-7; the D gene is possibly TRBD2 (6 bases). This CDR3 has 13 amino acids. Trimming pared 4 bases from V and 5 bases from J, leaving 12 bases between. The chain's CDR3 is CASSSLALDEQYF. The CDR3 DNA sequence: TGTGCCAGCAGTTCACTAGCCCTAGACGAGCAGTACTTC.

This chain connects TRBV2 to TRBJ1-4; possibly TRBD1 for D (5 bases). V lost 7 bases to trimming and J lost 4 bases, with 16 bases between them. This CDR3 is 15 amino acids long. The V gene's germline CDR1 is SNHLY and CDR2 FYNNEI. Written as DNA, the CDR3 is TGTGCCAGCACGTATAGTCTGGGGCTTAATGAAAAACTGTTTTTT. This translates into CASTYSLGLNEKLFF.

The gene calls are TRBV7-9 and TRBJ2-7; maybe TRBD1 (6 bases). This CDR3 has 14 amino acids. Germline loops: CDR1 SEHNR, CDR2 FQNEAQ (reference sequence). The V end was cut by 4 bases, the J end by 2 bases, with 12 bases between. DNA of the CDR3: TGTGCCAGCAGCTCCTCCGGGACAACCTACGAGCAGTACTTC. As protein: CASSSSGTTYEQYF.

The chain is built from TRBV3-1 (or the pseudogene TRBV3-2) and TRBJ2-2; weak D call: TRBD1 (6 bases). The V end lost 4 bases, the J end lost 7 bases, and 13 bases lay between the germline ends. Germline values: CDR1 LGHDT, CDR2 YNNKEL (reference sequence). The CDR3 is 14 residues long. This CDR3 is CASSLQGFGGELFF. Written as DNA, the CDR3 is TGTGCCAGCAGCCTACAGGGTTTTGGCGGGGAGCTGTTTTTT.

CDR3 in DNA: TGTGCCAGCAGTTCGACGGTCGATCAGCCCCAGCATTTT. Translation: CASSSTVDQPQHF. The J gene is TRBJ1-5, the V gene TRBV12-3 or TRBV12-4; D not certain. Trimming cost V 4 bases and J 5 bases, with 9 bases left between them. This CDR3 has 13 amino acids.

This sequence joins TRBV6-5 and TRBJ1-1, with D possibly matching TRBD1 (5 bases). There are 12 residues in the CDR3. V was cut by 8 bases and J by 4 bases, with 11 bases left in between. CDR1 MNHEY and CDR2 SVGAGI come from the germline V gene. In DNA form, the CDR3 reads TGTGCCAGCGGGGCAATGGGCACTGAAGCTTTCTTT. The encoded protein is CASGAMGTEAFF.

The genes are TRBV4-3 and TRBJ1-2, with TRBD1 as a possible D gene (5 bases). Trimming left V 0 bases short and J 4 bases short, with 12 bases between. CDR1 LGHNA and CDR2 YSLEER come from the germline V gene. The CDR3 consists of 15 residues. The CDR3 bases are TGCGCCAGCAGCCAAGATGACGGGGGAGCCTATGGCTACACCTTC. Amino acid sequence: CASSQDDGGAYGYTF.

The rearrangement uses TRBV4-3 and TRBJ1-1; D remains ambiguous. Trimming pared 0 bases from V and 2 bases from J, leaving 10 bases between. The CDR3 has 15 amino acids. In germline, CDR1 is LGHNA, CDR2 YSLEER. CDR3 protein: CASSQDVGSNTEAFF. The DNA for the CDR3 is TGCGCCAGCAGCCAAGATGTGGGAAGTAACACTGAAGCTTTCTTT.

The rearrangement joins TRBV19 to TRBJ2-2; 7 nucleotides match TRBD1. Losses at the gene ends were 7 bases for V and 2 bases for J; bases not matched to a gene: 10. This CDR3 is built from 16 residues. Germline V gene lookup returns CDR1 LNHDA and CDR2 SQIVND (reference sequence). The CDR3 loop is CASTNPQGRNTGELFF. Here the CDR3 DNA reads TGTGCCAGTACCAACCCACAGGGGCGAAACACCGGGGAGCTGTTTTTT.

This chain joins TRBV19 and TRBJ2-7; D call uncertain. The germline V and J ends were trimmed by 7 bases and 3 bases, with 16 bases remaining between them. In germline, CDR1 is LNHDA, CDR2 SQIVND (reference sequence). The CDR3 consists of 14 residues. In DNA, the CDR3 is TGTGCCAGTAATCCTGGCGACGGCGGCTACGAGCAGTACTTC. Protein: CASNPGDGGYEQYF.

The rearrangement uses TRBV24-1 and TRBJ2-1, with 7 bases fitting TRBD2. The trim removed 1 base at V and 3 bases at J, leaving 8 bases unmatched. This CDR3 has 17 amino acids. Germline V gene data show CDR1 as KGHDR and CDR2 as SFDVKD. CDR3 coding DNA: TGTGCCACCAGTGATTTTAGGGCGGGAGTTGGCTACAATGAGCAGTTCTTC. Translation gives CATSDFRAGVGYNEQFF.

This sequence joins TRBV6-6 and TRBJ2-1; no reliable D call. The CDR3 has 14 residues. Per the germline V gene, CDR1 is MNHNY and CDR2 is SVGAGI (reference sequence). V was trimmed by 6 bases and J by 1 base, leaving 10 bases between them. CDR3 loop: CASSTTESYNEQFF. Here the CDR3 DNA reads TGTGCCAGCAGCACGACGGAATCCTACAATGAGCAGTTCTTC.

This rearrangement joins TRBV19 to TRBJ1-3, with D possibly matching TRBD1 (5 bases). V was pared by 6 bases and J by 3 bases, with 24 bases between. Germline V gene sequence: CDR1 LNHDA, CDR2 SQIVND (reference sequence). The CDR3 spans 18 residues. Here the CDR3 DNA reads TGTGCCAGTAGCCCCGATGATTGGGGCAGGGCTAATGGAAACACCATATATTTT. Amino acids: CASSPDDWGRANGNTIYF.

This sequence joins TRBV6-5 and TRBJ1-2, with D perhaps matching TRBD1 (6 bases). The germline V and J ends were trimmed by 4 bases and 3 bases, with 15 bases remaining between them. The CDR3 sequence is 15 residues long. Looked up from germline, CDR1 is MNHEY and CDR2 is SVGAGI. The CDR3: CASSLMSGADYGYTF. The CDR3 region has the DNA TGTGCCAGCAGTTTGATGTCGGGGGCTGACTATGGCTACACCTTC.

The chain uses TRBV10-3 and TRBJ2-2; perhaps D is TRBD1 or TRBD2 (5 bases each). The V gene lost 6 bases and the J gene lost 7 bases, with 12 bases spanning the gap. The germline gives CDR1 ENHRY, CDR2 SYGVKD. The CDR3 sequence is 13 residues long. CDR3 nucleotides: TGTGCCATCAGCGGGGACGGGAACGGGGAGCTGTTTTTT. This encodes CAISGDGNGELFF.

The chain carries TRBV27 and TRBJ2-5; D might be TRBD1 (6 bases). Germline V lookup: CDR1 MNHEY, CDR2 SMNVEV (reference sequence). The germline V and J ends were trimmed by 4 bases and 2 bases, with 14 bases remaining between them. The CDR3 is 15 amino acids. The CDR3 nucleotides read TGTGCCAGCAGTTACCACCTGGGACAACAAGAGACCCAGTACTTC. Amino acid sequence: CASSYHLGQQETQYF.

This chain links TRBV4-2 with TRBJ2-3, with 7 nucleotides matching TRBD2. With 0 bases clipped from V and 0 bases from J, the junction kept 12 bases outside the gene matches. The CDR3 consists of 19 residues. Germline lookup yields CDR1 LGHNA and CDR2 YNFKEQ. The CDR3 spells CASSQEKSQSGISTDTQYF. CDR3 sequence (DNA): TGTGCCAGCAGCCAAGAAAAATCTCAGAGCGGGATTAGCACAGATACGCAGTATTTT.